The rows below give T cell receptor beta chains drawn from one sample of a study of blood T cell repertoires in COVID-19. Measured with immunoSEQ multiplex PCR; TCRdb has only the in-frame clones, and not every one. The repertoire includes a few hundred thousand clones, 86% of them detected once, and about 7.6% sits in the top ten. The sequencing sample was made of peripheral blood. Receptors originate from a woman aged 60-70 years with COVID-19, enrolled during active disease. CDR3s include the opening cysteine and the closing phenylalanine or tryptophan. A D gene is named only where the DNA matches it firmly. The size field is filled for only some rows; it gives once, few, many or a size class.

cdr3_nt cdr3_aa clone_size v_call cdr3_length d_call j_call
TGCGCCAGCAGCCCCCTAGCGGGGACCGCAGGCGGGCAGTATTTT CASSPLAGTAGGQYF - TRBV5-1 15 TRBD2 TRBJ2-3
TGTGCCAGCAGCTTTCTAGCGGGGGATACCTACGAGCAGTACTTC CASSFLAGDTYEQYF - TRBV5-5 15 TRBD2 TRBJ2-7
TGTGCCAGCAGCCAAGACCACCCCCTAAGACAGGGCGGCAATCAGCCCCAGCATTTT CASSQDHPLRQGGNQPQHF - TRBV4-2 19 TRBD1 TRBJ1-5
TGTGCCAGCTCCGCGACTTGGGTGGATGAGCAGTTCTTC CASSATWVDEQFF - TRBV18 13 - TRBJ2-1
TGCGCCAGCAGCCAAGGGAGCGGGGACGAGCAGTACTTC CASSQGSGDEQYF - TRBV4-1 13 TRBD2 TRBJ2-7
TGTGCCAGCAGCAAAACTAGCGGCGACGAGCAGTACTTC CASSKTSGDEQYF - TRBV21-1 13 - TRBJ2-7
TGTGCCAGCTCGTCCAAGACAGGGTCAGCCCTATCTAATTCACCCCTCCACTTT CASSSKTGSALSNSPLHF few TRBV18 18 TRBD1 TRBJ1-6
TGCGCCAGCAGCTTCAACAGGGGCCCCTACGAGCAGTACTTC CASSFNRGPYEQYF - TRBV5-1 14 TRBD1 TRBJ2-7
TGTGCCAGCAGTCCGCCGGGGGGTTGGTTGTCCAACTCTGGAAACACCATATATTTT CASSPPGGWLSNSGNTIYF - TRBV28 19 - TRBJ1-3
TGCGCCAGCAGCCAAGATAGGGGGACAGGTTATGGCTACACCTTC CASSQDRGTGYGYTF - TRBV4-3 15 TRBD1 TRBJ1-2
TGTGCCAGTAGTATGCGGGGGATCGGCAATCAGCCCCAGCATTTT CASSMRGIGNQPQHF few TRBV19 15 - TRBJ1-5
TGTGCCTGGGCCGTTGGGGAGTATCTGGGTCAGCCCCAGCATTTT CAWAVGEYLGQPQHF - TRBV30 15 - TRBJ1-5
TGTGCCAGCAGTTTATCTGGGGGCCTCTACGAGCAGTACTTC CASSLSGGLYEQYF - TRBV27 14 - TRBJ2-7
TGTGCCAGTCGGGGAGGTGGGTCGACTGAAGCTTTCTTT CASRGGGSTEAFF - TRBV27 13 - TRBJ1-1
TGCGCCAGCAGCTTGGGGCTTAACTATGGCTACACCTTC CASSLGLNYGYTF once TRBV5-1 13 - TRBJ1-2
TGCGCCAGCAGCCAAGGCCCAGGGTGGTATGGCTACACCTTC CASSQGPGWYGYTF few TRBV4-1 14 - TRBJ1-2
TGTGCTAGTGGTTTTGCAACGACATCGGCTAACTATGGCTACACCTTC CASGFATTSANYGYTF - TRBV12-5 16 - TRBJ1-2
TGTGCCAGCAGTTTTTGGTCGGCTAGCGGGGGTGAGCAGTTCTTC CASSFWSASGGEQFF - TRBV27 15 TRBD2 TRBJ2-1
TGTGCCAGCAGCTTAGGGAGAAATCAGCCCCAGCATTTT CASSLGRNQPQHF - TRBV7-2 13 - TRBJ1-5
TGTGCCAGCAGGACCGACGGGGGGGTGACCCAGTACTTC CASRTDGGVTQYF - TRBV7-9 13 TRBD2 TRBJ2-5
TGTGCCTGGAGTTACAGGGGGAGCATGAACACTGAAGCTTTCTTT CAWSYRGSMNTEAFF - TRBV30 15 TRBD1 TRBJ1-1
TGTGCCAGCAGGGAAGGACTAGCGGGACCCACAGATACGCAGTATTTT CASREGLAGPTDTQYF - TRBV9 16 TRBD2 TRBJ2-3
TGTGCCAGCAGCTGGGGGGGTGAGGCTTTCTTT CASSWGGEAFF - TRBV7-9 11 - TRBJ1-1